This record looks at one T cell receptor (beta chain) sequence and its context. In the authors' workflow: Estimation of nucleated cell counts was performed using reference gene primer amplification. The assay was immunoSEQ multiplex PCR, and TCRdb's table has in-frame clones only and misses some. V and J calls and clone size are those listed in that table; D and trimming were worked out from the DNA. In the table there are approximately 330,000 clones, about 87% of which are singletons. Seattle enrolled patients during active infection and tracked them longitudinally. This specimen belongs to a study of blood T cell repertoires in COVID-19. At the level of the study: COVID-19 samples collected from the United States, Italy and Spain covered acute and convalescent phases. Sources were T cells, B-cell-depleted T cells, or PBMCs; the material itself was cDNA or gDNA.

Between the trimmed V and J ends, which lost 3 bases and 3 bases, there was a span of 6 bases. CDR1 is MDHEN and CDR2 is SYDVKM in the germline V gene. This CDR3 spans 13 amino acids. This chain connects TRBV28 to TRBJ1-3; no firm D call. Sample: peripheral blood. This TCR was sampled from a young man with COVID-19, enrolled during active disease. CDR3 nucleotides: TGTGCCAGCAGTTTTTTAAATGGAAACACCATATATTTT. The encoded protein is CASSFLNGNTIYF.